A single sample gave rise to the 10 T cell receptor beta chains below, sequenced in a study of Ad26.COV2.S vaccination and SARS-CoV-2 variants. Data came from immunoSEQ multiplex PCR; TCRdb stores just in-frame clones and leaves some out. The sample includes about 350,000 clones, 88% seen only once; the top ten take 6.4%. The treatment is: some 20 received Ad26.COV2.S at low or high dose, single or two shots; 5 received placebo; per-sample allocation not given. Collection of samples fell on day 63 after the first vaccine or placebo injection. Here the sequenced sample was peripheral blood, taken in a trial of Ad26.COV2.S vaccine versus placebo. The receptors stem from a person aged 18 to 65 who received the Ad26.COV2.S COVID-19 vaccine or a placebo.

The gene calls are TRBV2 and TRBJ2-2; perhaps TRBD2 as D (6 bases). The CDR3 consists of 15 residues. Trimming shortened V by 7 bases and J by 3 bases, and 15 bases separated the two germline ends. Germline CDR1 is SNHLY and CDR2 is FYNNEI. CDR3 sequence: CASNGREWDTGELFF. The DNA of the CDR3 is TGTGCCAGCAACGGCCGGGAGTGGGACACCGGGGAGCTGTTTTTT.

The chain recombines TRBV6-5 with TRBJ2-7, with D unclear. CDR3 length: 15 residues. Germline CDR1 and CDR2: MNHEY and SVGAGI. With 4 bases removed from V and 0 bases from J, the gap between germline ends came to 13 bases. Written as DNA, the CDR3 is TGTGCCAGCAGTTTGTTTGGGCCTTACTCCTACGAGCAGTACTTC. Its protein is CASSLFGPYSYEQYF.

The chain combines TRBV28 with TRBJ2-1; D gene unclear. Germline CDR1 and CDR2: MDHEN and SYDVKM. V lost 3 bases, J lost 7 bases, and 4 bases lay in between. CDR3 size: 11 residues. The CDR3 spells CASSFVNEQFF. In nucleotides, the CDR3 is TGTGCCAGCAGTTTTGTTAATGAGCAGTTCTTC.

This chain links TRBV19 with TRBJ2-5; 9 nucleotides line up with TRBD2. The germline gives CDR1 LNHDA, CDR2 SQIVND (reference sequence). J was trimmed by 1 base and V by 1 base; bases with no gene match: 4. This CDR3 is built from 16 residues. This chain's CDR3 is CASSIGASGTQETQYF. The CDR3 nucleotides are TGTGCCAGTAGTATAGGGGCTAGCGGGACCCAAGAGACCCAGTACTTC.

The chain carries TRBV29-1 and TRBJ1-1; TRBD1 might be the D (5 bases). V lost 0 bases, J lost 9 bases, and 8 bases lay in between. The CDR3 consists of 11 residues. Germline V gene sequence: CDR1 SQVTM, CDR2 ANQGSEA. The CDR3 is CSVEDLGQAFF. CDR3 nucleotides: TGCAGCGTTGAAGATCTGGGACAAGCTTTCTTT.

The chain recombines TRBV27 with TRBJ1-4; D is undetermined. The CDR3 is 16 residues long. The germline CDR1 and CDR2 sequences are MNHEY and SMNVEV (reference sequence). V dropped 3 bases and J dropped 0 bases, with 11 bases sitting between them. The CDR3 sequence: CASSFSLAATNEKLFF. The CDR3 nucleotides read TGTGCCAGCAGTTTCAGCCTGGCTGCAACTAATGAAAAACTGTTTTTT.

This clone was counted only a few times. V and J are TRBV6-2 or TRBV6-3 and TRBJ2-7, with TRBD2 matching over 7 bases. Germline V CDR1 and CDR2: MNHEY, SVGEGT. J was trimmed by 1 base and V by 6 bases; bases with no gene match: 15. The CDR3 loop spans 17 amino acids. The CDR3 DNA follows: TGTGCCAGCAGCTCCCCCATCACTAGCGTTTTATCCTACGAGCAGTACTTC. Protein sequence: CASSSPITSVLSYEQYF.

The chain has TRBV7-6 and TRBJ1-4; weak D call: TRBD1 (6 bases). This CDR3 is built from 14 residues. V gave up 1 base and J gave up 5 bases, with 8 bases separating them. Germline CDR1 is SGHVS and CDR2 is FNYEAQ. This CDR3 is CASSLDRANEKLFF. DNA of the CDR3: TGTGCCAGCAGCTTAGACAGGGCCAATGAAAAACTGTTTTTT.

This clone was found a few times. The V and J genes are TRBV15 and TRBJ1-2; D gene ambiguous. CDR1 and CDR2 from the germline V gene are LNHNV and YYDKDF (reference sequence). The germline V and J ends were trimmed by 3 bases and 0 bases, with 14 bases remaining between them. This CDR3 is built from 16 residues. For the CDR3, the DNA is TGTGCCACCAGCAGGGACCGGACGGTATCTAACTATGGCTACACCTTC. This translates into CATSRDRTVSNYGYTF.

The CDR3 DNA reads TGTGCCAGCAGCCAAGAAGGTTACGCCGGGACAGGGGACAATGAGCAGTTCTTC. This sequence encodes CASSQEGYAGTGDNEQFF. V gene TRBV3-1 (or the pseudogene TRBV3-2) combines with J gene TRBJ2-1; 10 positions agree with TRBD1. The CDR3 runs 18 residues. After removal of 0 bases from V and 5 bases from J, the junction contained 10 bases not matched to a gene. The germline V gene has CDR1 LGHDT and CDR2 YNNKEL (reference sequence).